Shown below are 31 T cell receptor beta chains from a single sample sequenced in a study of memory CD4+ T cells and cytomegalovirus serostatus. Produced via immunoSEQ multiplex PCR; TCRdb's table is partial and in-frame only. The repertoire holds around 84,000 clones, over 80% seen once, with around 0.73% in the top ten. The sort gate was single viable CD3+CD4+CD8-CD45RO+ cells for memory CD4+ T cells. Sequenced: memory CD4+ T cells from blood. The source of these receptors is an adult in good health and CMV-seronegative.

This rearrangement joins TRBV28 to TRBJ1-6, with D possibly TRBD1 on 5 matching bases. Germline V lookup: CDR1 MDHEN, CDR2 SYDVKM. V was trimmed by 11 bases and J by 8 bases, leaving 13 bases between them. The CDR3 contains 12 residues. The CDR3 here is CALRGGDSPLHF. The CDR3 DNA is TGTGCCCTCCGCGGAGGGGATTCACCCCTCCACTTT.

V and J are TRBV19 and TRBJ1-1; possible D gene TRBD1, 6 bases. The V gene lost 3 bases and the J gene lost 3 bases, with 14 bases spanning the gap. The CDR3 has 15 residues. The germline V gene encodes CDR1 LNHDA and CDR2 SQIVND (reference sequence). The CDR3 protein is CASSIFGGADTEAFF. The DNA of the CDR3 is TGTGCCAGTAGTATCTTCGGGGGGGCAGACACTGAAGCTTTCTTT.

J is TRBJ2-3 and V is TRBV5-1, with D possibly TRBD2 on 7 matching bases. This CDR3 spans 15 amino acids. V lost 0 bases and J lost 5, with 13 bases in between. In germline, CDR1 is SGHRS, CDR2 YFSETQ. CDR3 DNA sequence: TGCGCCAGCAGCTTGGCTTCGGGGGGCAAAGATACGCAGTATTTT. Protein: CASSLASGGKDTQYF.

The rearrangement uses TRBV7-3 and TRBJ2-1; 7 bases match TRBD1. From germline, CDR1 is SGHTA and CDR2 FQGTGA. The CDR3 loop spans 14 amino acids. The trim removed 5 bases at V and 4 bases at J, leaving 5 bases unmatched. DNA for the CDR3: TGTGCCAGCAGCGCATCGACAGGGTACAATGAGCAGTTCTTC. Translating it yields CASSASTGYNEQFF.

The CDR3: CASSGRQGAMNTEAFF. The CDR3 region has the DNA TGTGCCAGCAGTGGTCGACAGGGTGCGATGAACACTGAAGCTTTCTTT. The J gene is TRBJ1-1, the V gene TRBV2, with 7 bases that match TRBD1. The CDR3 covers 16 residues. The V gene's germline CDR1 is SNHLY and CDR2 FYNNEI. Losses at the gene ends were 4 bases for V and 0 bases for J; bases not matched to a gene: 8. The full variable domain, in which reference TRBV2 and TRBJ1-1 provide the parts outside the CDR3, is EPEVTQTPSHQVTQMGQEVILRCVPISNHLYFYWYRQILGQKVEFLVSFYNNEISEKSEIFDDQFSVERPDGSNFTLKIRSTKLEDSAMYFCASSGRQGAMNTEAFFGQGTRLTVV.

The chain is built from TRBV19 and TRBJ2-6, with a possible D match to TRBD2 (5 bases). V shed 8 bases and J shed 0 bases, with 11 bases lying between them. CDR3 length equals 15 residues. Germline lookup yields CDR1 LNHDA and CDR2 SQIVND (reference sequence). For the CDR3, the DNA is TGTGCCAGTTCGAGGAGGCTCTCTGGGGCCAACGTCCTGACTTTC. Translation: CASSRRLSGANVLTF.

V usage is TRBV9 and J usage is TRBJ1-2, with D maybe TRBD1 (5 bases). There are 15 residues in the CDR3. Germline V gene sequence: CDR1 SGDLS, CDR2 YYNGEE. V lost 2 bases and J lost 3, with 14 bases in between. Here the CDR3 reads CASSVDNSGYYGYTF. CDR3 sequence (DNA): TGTGCCAGCAGCGTGGATAATTCAGGGTACTATGGCTACACCTTC.

The rearrangement joins TRBV27 to TRBJ1-6; 8 bases fit TRBD1. V dropped 4 bases and J dropped 14; count of bases not matched to a gene: 19. The CDR3 extends over 17 amino acids. Germline V gene sequence: CDR1 MNHEY, CDR2 SMNVEV (reference sequence). The CDR3: CASSSRSGTGRMGSLHF. CDR3 nucleotide sequence: TGTGCCAGCAGTTCCCGATCCGGGACAGGTCGTATGGGGTCCCTCCACTTT.

This chain joins TRBV6-5 and TRBJ1-6, with 8 bases aligning to TRBD1. The CDR3 totals 14 residues. V lost 6 bases and J lost 9; bases outside the gene matches: 7. CDR1 MNHEY and CDR2 SVGAGI come from the germline V gene. The CDR3 protein is CASREGTGLSPLHF. The CDR3 DNA reads TGTGCCAGCAGGGAAGGGACAGGCCTTTCACCCCTCCACTTT.

This chain links TRBV2 with TRBJ1-5; no definite D call. The germline CDR1 and CDR2 sequences are SNHLY and FYNNEI. V lost 8 bases and J lost 0, with 20 bases in between. CDR3 length equals 17 residues. CDR3 DNA sequence: TGTGCCAGCGCCCCGGGCCTTACCCTGTATAGCAATCAGCCCCAGCATTTT. It specifies CASAPGLTLYSNQPQHF.

The chain uses TRBV4-3 and TRBJ2-4; the D gene is possibly TRBD1 (6 bases). The CDR3 extends over 16 amino acids. CDR1 is LGHNA, CDR2 YSLEER, per germline. V lost 0 bases and J lost 1, with 10 bases in between. CDR3 protein: CASSQEVRGAKNIQYF. For the CDR3, the DNA is TGCGCCAGCAGCCAAGAAGTTAGGGGGGCCAAAAACATTCAGTACTTC.

V and J are TRBV10-3 and TRBJ1-2, with 11 bases identical to TRBD1. The CDR3 totals 15 residues. Germline CDR1 is ENHRY and CDR2 is SYGVKD. V lost 3 bases to trimming and J lost 3 bases; unmatched junction nucleotides: 3. The CDR3: CAISDQGQGDYGYTF. CDR3 coding DNA: TGTGCCATCAGTGATCAGGGACAGGGGGACTATGGCTACACCTTC.

This clone was seen just once. The chain recombines TRBV4-1 with TRBJ1-5; D unclear. The length of the CDR3 is 16 residues. Trimming shortened V by 6 bases and J by 6 bases, and 21 bases separated the two germline ends. In germline, CDR1 is MGHRA, CDR2 YSYEKL. DNA of the CDR3: TGCGCCAGCAGTCTTGACGGGGTTCGGGCGGGTCAGCCCCAGCATTTT. As protein: CASSLDGVRAGQPQHF.

The chain uses TRBV10-3 and TRBJ2-2; perhaps TRBD2 as D (6 bases). Germline CDR1 is ENHRY and CDR2 is SYGVKD. This CDR3 comprises 17 residues. V was pared by 2 bases and J by 4 bases, with 17 bases between. The CDR3 here is CAISEGRTAAVTGELFF. The CDR3 DNA sequence: TGTGCCATCAGTGAGGGGAGGACGGCAGCTGTCACCGGGGAGCTGTTTTTT.

This clone was seen just once. V usage is TRBV7-9 and J usage is TRBJ1-2, with 7 bases aligning to TRBD1. This CDR3 region has 14 residues. J lost 0 bases, V lost 2 bases, and 0 bases had no gene match. The germline V gene encodes CDR1 SEHNR and CDR2 FQNEAQ (reference sequence). The CDR3 region has the DNA TGTGCCAGCAGCTTAACAGGGGCTAACTATGGCTACACCTTC. Encoded protein: CASSLTGANYGYTF.

This chain links TRBV30 with TRBJ1-3, with unresolved D. Germline values: CDR1 GTSNPN, CDR2 SVGIG (reference sequence). The CDR3 length is 13 residues. Trimming stripped 5 bases from V and 0 bases from J, with 8 bases between. The CDR3 spells CAWEGSSGNTIYF. As DNA, the CDR3 is TGTGCCTGGGAGGGATCCTCTGGAAACACCATATATTTT. Supplemented by reference TRBV30 and TRBJ1-3, the full variable domain reads SQTIHQWPATLVQPVGSPLSLECTVEGTSNPNLYWYRQAAGRGLQLLFYSVGIGQISSEVPQNLSASRPQDRQFILSSKKLLLSDSGFYLCAWEGSSGNTIYFGEGSWLTVV.

V usage is TRBV29-1 and J usage is TRBJ2-3; TRBD1 agrees at 7 bases. Per germline, CDR1 SQVTM and CDR2 ANQGSEA. V lost 6 bases to trimming and J lost 1 base; unmatched junction nucleotides: 7. The CDR3 totals 14 residues. This CDR3 is CSVSAGGGTDTQYF. The CDR3 region has the DNA TGCAGCGTCTCTGCAGGGGGAGGCACAGATACGCAGTATTTT.

The CDR3 bases are TGTGCCCGTGCTCAGGACAGGGCCTCTGGCTACACCTTC. This encodes CARAQDRASGYTF. The J gene is TRBJ1-2, the V gene TRBV30, with 8 bases identical to TRBD1. V shed 8 bases, J shed 7 bases, and the junction held 12 bases outside the gene matches. Germline CDR1 reads GTSNPN; CDR2 reads SVGIG (reference sequence). The CDR3 totals 13 residues.

This chain connects TRBV7-9 to TRBJ1-3; possibly TRBD1 for D (6 bases). This CDR3 is 16 amino acids long. In germline, CDR1 is SEHNR, CDR2 FQNEAQ (reference sequence). Trimming cost V 8 bases and J 4 bases, with 21 bases left between them. DNA for the CDR3: TGTGCCAGCCCCCAAAAACAGGGTTTGGGCGGAAACACCATATATTTT. It translates to CASPQKQGLGGNTIYF.

V gene TRBV19 combines with J gene TRBJ2-2, with D perhaps matching TRBD1 or TRBD2 (6 bases each). V was pared by 7 bases and J by 3 bases, with 21 bases between. The CDR3 loop spans 17 amino acids. Germline V gene sequence: CDR1 LNHDA, CDR2 SQIVND (reference sequence). CDR3 region: CASNPIVGGWDTGELFF. In DNA form, the CDR3 reads TGTGCCAGTAACCCAATAGTCGGGGGCTGGGACACCGGGGAGCTGTTTTTT.

The chain recombines TRBV6-5 with TRBJ1-1; possible D gene TRBD1, 5 bases. The CDR3 covers 16 residues. Trimming stripped 2 bases from V and 2 bases from J, with 15 bases between. Germline CDR1 MNHEY, CDR2 SVGAGI. This chain's CDR3 is CASSYRDGTGNTEAFF. CDR3 DNA sequence: TGTGCCAGCAGTTACCGGGACGGGACGGGCAACACTGAAGCTTTCTTT.

V is TRBV18 and J is TRBJ2-2; 7 bases agree with TRBD2. Per the germline V gene, CDR1 is KGHSH and CDR2 is LQKENI. J lost 4 bases, V lost 3 bases, and 8 bases had no gene match. CDR3 length: 16 amino acids. The DNA for the CDR3 is TGTGCCAGCTCACCGTACGGGGGGTGGACCACCGGGGAGCTGTTTTTT. This sequence encodes CASSPYGGWTTGELFF.

The rearrangement uses TRBV5-8 and TRBJ1-2, with 9 bases identical to TRBD1. The CDR3 has 13 residues. Germline V gene lookup returns CDR1 SGHTS and CDR2 YDEGEE. The V segment lost 3 bases and the J segment 7 bases; nucleotides outside the gene matches: 4. CDR3 protein: CASSWDRVGGYTF. CDR3 nucleotides: TGTGCCAGCAGCTGGGACAGGGTGGGTGGCTACACCTTC. Full variable domain (remainder filled in from reference TRBV5-8 and TRBJ1-2): EAGVTQSPTHLIKTRGQQATLRCSPISGHTSVYWYQQALGLGLQFLLWYDEGEERNRGNFPPRFSGRQFPNYSSELNVNALELEDSALYLCASSWDRVGGYTFGSGTRLTVV.

This sequence joins TRBV20-1 and TRBJ2-7; TRBD2 might be the D (6 bases). Trimming pared 1 base from V and 9 bases from J, leaving 10 bases between. The CDR3 has 11 amino acids. CDR1 is DFQATT, CDR2 SNEGSKA, per germline (reference sequence). CDR3 in DNA: TGCAGTGCTAGAGTGGGGGGAGCGCAGTACTTC. Protein sequence: CSARVGGAQYF.

This chain joins TRBV19 and TRBJ2-7; 7 nucleotides line up with TRBD1. V shed 5 bases, J shed 2 bases, and the junction held 0 bases outside the gene matches. The CDR3 covers 12 residues. CDR1 is LNHDA, CDR2 SQIVND, per germline (reference sequence). The DNA for the CDR3 is TGTGCCAGTAGTCAGGGGGCCTACGAGCAGTACTTC. This codes for CASSQGAYEQYF. The full variable domain, completed using reference TRBV19 and TRBJ2-7, is DGGITQSPKYLFRKEGQNVTLSCEQNLNHDAMYWYRQDPGQGLRLIYYSQIVNDFQKGDIAEGYSVSREKKESFPLTVTSAQKNPTAFYLCASSQGAYEQYFGPGTRLTVT.

V is TRBV5-1 and J is TRBJ1-2; D perhaps matches TRBD1 (5 bases). Germline CDR1 SGHRS, CDR2 YFSETQ. V lost 0 bases and J lost 4, with 13 bases in between. This CDR3 comprises 15 residues. CDR3 nucleotide sequence: TGCGCCAGCAGCTTGGGATCAGGGCTAGGCTATGGCTACACCTTC. Translated: CASSLGSGLGYGYTF. Looking up the rest from reference TRBV5-1 and TRBJ1-2 gives the full variable domain: KAGVTQTPRYLIKTRGQQVTLSCSPISGHRSVSWYQQTPGQGLQFLFEYFSETQRNKGNFPGRFSGRQFSNSRSEMNVSTLELGDSALYLCASSLGSGLGYGYTFGSGTRLTVV.

This rearrangement joins TRBV19 to TRBJ2-7; D not certain. Trimming removed 5 bases from V and 9 bases from J, with 17 bases in between. Germline V gives CDR1 LNHDA, CDR2 SQIVND (reference sequence). The CDR3 has 13 residues. CDR3 amino acids: CASSDVGSRGQYF. The CDR3 DNA is TGTGCCAGTAGTGACGTAGGGTCCAGAGGGCAGTACTTC.

The chain uses TRBV19 and TRBJ1-5; 8 bases are shared with TRBD1. V lost 7 bases and J lost 2; bases outside the gene matches: 10. The CDR3 has 16 amino acids. Per germline, CDR1 LNHDA and CDR2 SQIVND (reference sequence). CDR3 sequence reads: CASTKFKGQGNQPQHF. CDR3 nucleotides: TGTGCCAGTACTAAATTTAAGGGACAGGGCAATCAGCCCCAGCATTTT.

The chain combines TRBV10-3 with TRBJ2-2; D is unclear. V gave up 10 bases and J gave up 4 bases, with 19 bases separating them. This CDR3 spans 15 amino acids. Germline V lookup: CDR1 ENHRY, CDR2 SYGVKD. CDR3 sequence (DNA): TGTGCCACCTCCCACGGAACATCGGGCACCGGGGAGCTGTTTTTT. The encoded protein is CATSHGTSGTGELFF.

The CDR3 sequence: CASSPHMNTEAFF. The CDR3 DNA reads TGTGCCAGCAGCCCACATATGAACACTGAAGCTTTCTTT. V gene TRBV14 combines with J gene TRBJ1-1; no clear D gene. This CDR3 region has 13 residues. The germline V gene encodes CDR1 SGHDN and CDR2 FVKESK. Trimming took 4 bases from V and 0 from J, leaving 6 bases between them.

The rearrangement joins TRBV7-9 to TRBJ1-5; 7 bases align to TRBD1. CDR3 size: 16 residues. V trimming: 5 bases; J trimming: 2 bases; junction bases outside the gene matches: 9. CDR1 SEHNR and CDR2 FQNEAQ come from the germline V gene (reference sequence). CDR3 sequence (DNA): TGTGCCAGCAGCCCCGGCGACAGGGCAGGCAATCAGCCCCAGCATTTT. This codes for CASSPGDRAGNQPQHF.